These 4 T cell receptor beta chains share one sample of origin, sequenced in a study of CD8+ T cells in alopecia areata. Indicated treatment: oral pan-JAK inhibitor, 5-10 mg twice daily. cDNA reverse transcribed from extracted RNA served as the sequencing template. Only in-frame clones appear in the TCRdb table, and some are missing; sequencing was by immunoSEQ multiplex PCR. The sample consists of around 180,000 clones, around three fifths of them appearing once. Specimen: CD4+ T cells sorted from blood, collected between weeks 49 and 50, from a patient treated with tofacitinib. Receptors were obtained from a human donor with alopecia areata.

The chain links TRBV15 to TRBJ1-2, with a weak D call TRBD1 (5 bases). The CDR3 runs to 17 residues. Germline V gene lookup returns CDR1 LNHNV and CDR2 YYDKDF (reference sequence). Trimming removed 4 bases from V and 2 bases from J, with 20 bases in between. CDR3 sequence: CATSTDPLGAGNYGYTF. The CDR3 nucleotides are TGTGCCACCAGCACCGACCCTCTAGGGGCCGGGAACTATGGCTACACCTTC.

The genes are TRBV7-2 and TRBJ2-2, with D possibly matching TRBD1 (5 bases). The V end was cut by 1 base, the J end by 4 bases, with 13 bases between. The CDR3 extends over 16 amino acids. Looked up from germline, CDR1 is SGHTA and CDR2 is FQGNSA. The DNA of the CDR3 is TGTGCCAGCAGCTTAGATTTGGCAGGGTCCACCGGGGAGCTGTTTTTT. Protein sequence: CASSLDLAGSTGELFF. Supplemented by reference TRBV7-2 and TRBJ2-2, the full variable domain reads GAGVSQSPSNKVTEKGKDVELRCDPISGHTALYWYRQSLGQGLEFLIYFQGNSAPDKSGLPSDRFSAERTGGSVSTLTIQRTQQEDSAVYLCASSLDLAGSTGELFFGEGSRLTVL.

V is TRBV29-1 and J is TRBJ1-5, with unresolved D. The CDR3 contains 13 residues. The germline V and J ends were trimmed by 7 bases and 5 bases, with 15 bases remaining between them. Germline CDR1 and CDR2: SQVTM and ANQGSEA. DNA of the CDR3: TGCAGCGCCAAGGTCGGTATCGATCAGCCCCAGCATTTT. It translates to CSAKVGIDQPQHF. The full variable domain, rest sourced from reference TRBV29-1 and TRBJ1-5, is SAVISQKPSRDICQRGTSLTIQCQVDSQVTMMFWYRQQPGQSLTLIATANQGSEATYESGFVIDKFPISRPNLTFSTLTVSNMSPEDSSIYLCSAKVGIDQPQHFGDGTRLSIL.

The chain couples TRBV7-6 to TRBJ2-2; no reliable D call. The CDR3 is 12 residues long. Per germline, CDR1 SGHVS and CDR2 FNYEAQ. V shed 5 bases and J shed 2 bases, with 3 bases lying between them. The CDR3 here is CASSLNTGELFF. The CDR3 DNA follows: TGTGCCAGCAGCCTAAACACCGGGGAGCTGTTTTTT.